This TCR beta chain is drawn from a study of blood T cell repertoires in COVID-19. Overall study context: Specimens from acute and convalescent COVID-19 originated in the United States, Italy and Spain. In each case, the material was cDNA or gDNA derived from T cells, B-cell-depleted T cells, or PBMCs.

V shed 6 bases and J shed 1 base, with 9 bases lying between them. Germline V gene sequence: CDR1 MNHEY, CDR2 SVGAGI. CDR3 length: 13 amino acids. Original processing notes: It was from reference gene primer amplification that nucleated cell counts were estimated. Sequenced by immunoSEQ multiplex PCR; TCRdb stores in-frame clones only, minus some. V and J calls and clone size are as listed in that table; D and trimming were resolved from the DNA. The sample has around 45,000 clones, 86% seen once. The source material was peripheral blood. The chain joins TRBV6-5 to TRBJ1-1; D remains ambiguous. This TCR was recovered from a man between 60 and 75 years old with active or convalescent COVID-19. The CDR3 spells CASSHTPNTEAFF. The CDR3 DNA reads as TGTGCCAGCAGCCATACACCGAACACTGAAGCTTTCTTT.